This T cell receptor (beta chain) is drawn from a study of blood T cell repertoires in COVID-19. V was clipped by 4 bases and J by 5 bases, with 13 bases between them. Per the germline V gene, CDR1 is SGDLS and CDR2 is YYNGEE. The CDR3 consists of 14 residues. Sequenced by immunoSEQ multiplex PCR; TCRdb stores in-frame clones only, minus some. The repertoire has about 230,000 clones, roughly 90% of them found once; the top ten carry 3% to 4%. Participant age was about 18 to 89 years, and participants resided in around 24 US areas. Specimen: PBMCs or T cells enriched from blood (not recorded which). The V gene is TRBV9, the J gene TRBJ1-5, with D maybe TRBD1 (6 bases). This clonotype originated in a woman in her 30s with acute COVID-19. The CDR3 DNA reads TGTGCCAGCAGCAGGGGGGGGATGGATCAGCCCCAGCATTTT. Translating gives CASSRGGMDQPQHF. Full variable domain (rest looked up from reference TRBV9 and TRBJ1-5): DSGVTQTPKHLITATGQRVTLRCSPRSGDLSVYWYQQSLDQGLQFLIQYYNGEERAKGNILERFSAQQFPDLHSELNLSSLELGDSALYFCASSRGGMDQPQHFGDGTRLSIL.